The 27 T cell receptor beta chains presented below share a single source sample, sequenced in a study of a mutant IDH1 vaccine in newly diagnosed glioma. Their antigens are not known. Stated time point: week 47, end of study. Topical imiquimod was applied with each vaccine dose, which held 300 ug of mutant IDH1 20-mer peptide. Generated by immunoSEQ multiplex PCR, the TCRdb table keeps only in-frame clones and is missing some. The data contain 75,000 to 95,000 clones, nearly 90% of them singletons. This sample comprised PBMCs, obtained from a glioma patient whose treatment included an IDH1 peptide vaccine. These receptors all stem from a woman aged 45-65 years with glioma.

This sequence joins TRBV15 and TRBJ2-7; D gene uncertain. From germline, CDR1 is LNHNV and CDR2 YYDKDF (reference sequence). The V end lost 1 base, the J end lost 0 bases, and 10 bases lay between the germline ends. The CDR3 is made up of 15 amino acids. The CDR3: CATSRVRSSSYEQYF. The DNA for the CDR3 is TGTGCCACCAGCAGAGTCAGATCGAGCTCCTACGAGCAGTACTTC.

The V gene is TRBV7-9, the J gene TRBJ2-7; D perhaps matches TRBD2 (6 bases). CDR1 and CDR2 from the germline V gene are SEHNR and FQNEAQ (reference sequence). CDR3 length: 15 residues. Trimming left V 3 bases short and J 7 bases short, with 19 bases between. Written as DNA, the CDR3 is TGTGCCAGCAGCTTCCAGTCCGGGACTCGGGGGGAGCAGTACTTC. This codes for CASSFQSGTRGEQYF.

The chain carries TRBV4-1 and TRBJ2-7; the D gene could be TRBD1 or TRBD2 (5 bases each). The CDR3 consists of 13 residues. Germline V lookup: CDR1 MGHRA, CDR2 YSYEKL. The V gene lost 4 bases and the J gene lost 5 bases, with 12 bases spanning the gap. The CDR3 loop is CASSLPGTDEQYF. As DNA, the CDR3 is TGCGCCAGCAGCCTTCCTGGGACGGACGAGCAGTACTTC.

The J gene is TRBJ2-2, the V gene TRBV5-1; 7 positions match TRBD2. CDR1 and CDR2 (germline): SGHRS, YFSETQ. Trimming took 4 bases from V and 0 from J; bases not matched to a gene: 3. The length of the CDR3 is 15 residues. CDR3 DNA sequence: TGCGCCAGCAGCAGCAGCGGGGCGAACACCGGGGAGCTGTTTTTT. Translating it yields CASSSSGANTGELFF.

The chain couples TRBV18 to TRBJ1-3, with D possibly TRBD1 on 6 matching bases. V lost 5 bases and J lost 0, with 8 bases in between. The CDR3 length is 14 residues. Germline loops: CDR1 KGHSH, CDR2 LQKENI. CDR3 sequence reads: CASSRQDSGNTIYF. The CDR3 DNA follows: TGTGCCAGCTCAAGACAGGACTCTGGAAACACCATATATTTT.

The CDR3 DNA reads TGCAGTGCGCGTCAGGGTGAAAAACTGTTTTTT. It specifies CSARQGEKLFF. The V call is TRBV20-1, the J call TRBJ1-4, with D perhaps matching TRBD1 (5 bases). Trimming cost V 6 bases and J 7 bases, with 9 bases left between them. This CDR3 comprises 11 residues. Germline-derived CDR1 and CDR2 are DFQATT and SNEGSKA (reference sequence).

This rearrangement joins TRBV5-1 to TRBJ2-3; 11 bases agree with TRBD2. CDR1 is SGHRS and CDR2 is YFSETQ in the germline V gene. The V segment lost 0 bases and the J segment 3 bases; nucleotides outside the gene matches: 3. This CDR3 region has 16 residues. Here the CDR3 DNA reads TGCGCCAGCAGCTTGGGGGCTAGCGGGAGGACAGATACGCAGTATTTT. It is translated as CASSLGASGRTDTQYF. The entire variable domain, with the rest obtained from reference TRBV5-1 and TRBJ2-3, is as follows: KAGVTQTPRYLIKTRGQQVTLSCSPISGHRSVSWYQQTPGQGLQFLFEYFSETQRNKGNFPGRFSGRQFSNSRSEMNVSTLELGDSALYLCASSLGASGRTDTQYFGPGTRLTVL.

The chain has TRBV6-5 and TRBJ2-5; TRBD2 matches 8 bases. The CDR3 spans 15 residues. Per germline, CDR1 MNHEY and CDR2 SVGAGI. V lost 10 bases to trimming and J lost 4 bases; unmatched junction nucleotides: 14. Here the CDR3 DNA reads TGTGCCACCTCATTTCGCCGTCGGGGGGGAGAGACCCAGTACTTC. This translates into CATSFRRRGGETQYF.

V gene TRBV10-3 combines with J gene TRBJ2-3; D unresolved. CDR1 is ENHRY and CDR2 is SYGVKD in the germline V gene. This CDR3 is built from 15 residues. The germline V and J ends were trimmed by 0 bases and 2 bases, with 9 bases remaining between them. The CDR3 spells CAISESNGYTDTQYF. The CDR3 DNA sequence: TGTGCCATCAGTGAGTCGAACGGATACACAGATACGCAGTATTTT.

The chain joins TRBV11-2 to TRBJ2-1; tentatively, D is TRBD2 (6 bases). V shed 5 bases and J shed 6 bases, with 20 bases lying between them. The germline V gene has CDR1 SGHAT and CDR2 FQNNGV. The CDR3 runs 16 residues. The CDR3 reads CASSQDRAGLGNEQFF. The CDR3 nucleotides are TGTGCCAGCAGCCAAGATAGGGCGGGATTGGGCAATGAGCAGTTCTTC.

This chain joins TRBV10-2 and TRBJ1-1; no firm D call. V was cut by 8 bases and J by 3 bases, with 16 bases left in between. The CDR3 is 14 amino acids. Per germline, CDR1 WSHSY and CDR2 SAAADI. CDR3 coding DNA: TGCGCCAGCGGATTGACCGAGAGAGACACTGAAGCTTTCTTT. Translation: CASGLTERDTEAFF.

V and J are TRBV2 and TRBJ2-1; 14 nucleotides match TRBD2. After removal of 2 bases from V and 5 bases from J, the junction contained 2 bases not matched to a gene. Germline-derived CDR1 and CDR2 are SNHLY and FYNNEI. CDR3 length equals 16 residues. CDR3 amino acids: CASSESGLAGDNEQFF. The DNA of the CDR3 is TGTGCCAGCAGTGAATCGGGACTAGCGGGAGACAATGAGCAGTTCTTC.

This clone came up once. The V call is TRBV6-1, the J call TRBJ2-3, with D unresolved. This CDR3 is 14 amino acids long. Per the germline V gene, CDR1 is MNHNS and CDR2 is SASEGT. The V and J ends lost 2 bases and 1 base respectively, with 7 bases between them. CDR3 loop: CASSEPYRTDTQYF. CDR3 bases: TGTGCCAGCAGTGAACCCTATCGCACAGATACGCAGTATTTT.

The V call is TRBV5-5, the J call TRBJ1-2; 7 positions agree with TRBD1. The germline V gene encodes CDR1 SGHKS and CDR2 YYEKEE (reference sequence). The CDR3 runs to 15 residues. After removal of 0 bases from V and 1 base from J, the junction contained 3 bases not matched to a gene. This CDR3 is CASSLGGQNNYGYTF. In nucleotides, the CDR3 is TGTGCCAGCAGCTTGGGGGGACAGAATAACTATGGCTACACCTTC.

The chain uses TRBV2 and TRBJ1-1, with 7 bases aligning to TRBD1. The J segment lost 0 bases and the V segment lost 6 bases, leaving 13 bases of the junction unmatched. The CDR3 spans 17 residues. CDR1 is SNHLY, CDR2 FYNNEI, per germline. CDR3 coding DNA: TGTGCCAGCAGCACACTACCGGGACAGAATTTGAACACTGAAGCTTTCTTT. This codes for CASSTLPGQNLNTEAFF.

The chain employs TRBV18 and TRBJ2-3, with 7 nucleotides matching TRBD2. J lost 2 bases, V lost 0 bases, and 5 bases had no gene match. Germline V gives CDR1 KGHSH, CDR2 LQKENI. This CDR3 has 16 residues. CDR3 in amino acids: CASSPPGLSNTDTQYF. For the CDR3, the DNA is TGTGCCAGCTCACCACCGGGACTATCCAACACAGATACGCAGTATTTT.

The gene calls are TRBV4-1 and TRBJ1-3; D remains ambiguous. Trimming pared 0 bases from V and 1 base from J, leaving 7 bases between. There are 15 residues in the CDR3. Per germline, CDR1 MGHRA and CDR2 YSYEKL. The CDR3 DNA follows: TGCGCCAGCAGCCAAGATTTCCAGTCTGGAAACACCATATATTTT. Protein: CASSQDFQSGNTIYF.

The chain uses TRBV5-5 and TRBJ2-7, with 9 bases matching TRBD1. This CDR3 contains 14 residues. Trimming removed 4 bases from V and 6 bases from J; junction bases left unmatched: 8. Germline CDR1 and CDR2: SGHKS and YYEKEE (reference sequence). The CDR3 DNA is TGTGCCAGCAGCCCGGGACAGGGCCGACCCGAGCAGTACTTC. This encodes CASSPGQGRPEQYF.

The J gene is TRBJ1-4, the V gene TRBV2; 8 bases map to TRBD1. Germline lookup yields CDR1 SNHLY and CDR2 FYNNEI. The length of the CDR3 is 18 residues. With V trimmed by 2 bases and J by 3 bases, 11 bases remained unmatched. CDR3 in amino acids: CASSEFGRGQGANEKLFF. As DNA, the CDR3 is TGTGCCAGCAGTGAATTCGGCAGGGGGCAGGGGGCTAATGAAAAACTGTTTTTT. Combining the CDR3 with reference TRBV2 and TRBJ1-4 gives the whole variable domain EPEVTQTPSHQVTQMGQEVILRCVPISNHLYFYWYRQILGQKVEFLVSFYNNEISEKSEIFDDQFSVERPDGSNFTLKIRSTKLEDSAMYFCASSEFGRGQGANEKLFFGSGTQLSVL.

V is TRBV13 and J is TRBJ1-1; D gene uncertain. The CDR3 consists of 19 residues. Trimming cost V 5 bases and J 2 bases, with 27 bases left between them. The germline gives CDR1 PRHDT, CDR2 FYEKMQ (reference sequence). The CDR3, as DNA: TGTGCCAGCAGCACGAGCTGGCCCGGCCTGTCCAACCTAAACACTGAAGCTTTCTTT. Its protein product is CASSTSWPGLSNLNTEAFF.

V is TRBV2 and J is TRBJ1-5; no reliable D call. This CDR3 has 16 amino acids. The V and J ends lost 0 bases and 0 bases respectively, with 9 bases between them. In germline, CDR1 is SNHLY, CDR2 FYNNEI. The chain's CDR3 is CASSEALGASNQPQHF. CDR3 nucleotide sequence: TGTGCCAGCAGTGAAGCCCTGGGAGCTAGCAATCAGCCCCAGCATTTT.

J is TRBJ2-3 and V is TRBV6-5; D may match TRBD1 or TRBD2 (5 bases each). Trimming took off 2 bases at V and 3 bases at J, with 15 bases between the two ends. Per germline, CDR1 MNHEY and CDR2 SVGAGI. There are 16 residues in the CDR3. CDR3 sequence (DNA): TGTGCCAGCAGTTACCGCCCGGGACGGAGGACAGATACGCAGTATTTT. This gives the protein CASSYRPGRRTDTQYF.

The chain combines TRBV29-1 with TRBJ1-1; 9 bases agree with TRBD1. The trim removed 2 bases at V and 1 base at J, leaving 2 bases unmatched. The CDR3 is 14 amino acids. Per germline, CDR1 SQVTM and CDR2 ANQGSEA. The CDR3 reads CSVETGGKNTEAFF. Written as DNA, the CDR3 is TGCAGCGTTGAAACAGGGGGCAAGAACACTGAAGCTTTCTTT.

V usage is TRBV10-3 and J usage is TRBJ2-3; D gene unclear. The CDR3 consists of 13 residues. Trimming cost V 5 bases and J 4 bases, with 10 bases left between them. CDR1 is ENHRY, CDR2 SYGVKD, per germline. The CDR3, as DNA: TGTGCCATCAGTCGATCCCAGCCAGATACGCAGTATTTT. Its translation: CAISRSQPDTQYF.

The chain combines TRBV5-4 with TRBJ2-7, with 8 bases matching TRBD2. CDR3 length: 14 amino acids. The germline V gene has CDR1 SGHNT and CDR2 YYREEE (reference sequence). V lost 4 bases, J lost 5 bases, and 8 bases stayed unmatched. The CDR3 DNA is TGTGCCAGCAGCCCATGGACTAGCAACCACGAGCAGTACTTC. Amino acids: CASSPWTSNHEQYF. The complete variable domain, with remaining parts taken from reference TRBV5-4 and TRBJ2-7, reads ETGVTQSPTHLIKTRGQQVTLRCSSQSGHNTVSWYQQALGQGPQFIFQYYREEENGRGNFPPRFSGLQFPNYSSELNVNALELDDSALYLCASSPWTSNHEQYFGPGTRLTVT.

The chain employs TRBV4-1 and TRBJ2-7, with TRBD2 as a possible D gene (6 bases). V lost 1 base, J lost 5 bases, and 12 bases lay in between. Germline assignment: CDR1 MGHRA and CDR2 YSYEKL. The CDR3 length is 14 residues. The CDR3 DNA reads TGCGCCAGCAGCCAAGTTGGTCGGGAGAACGAGCAGTACTTC. It translates to CASSQVGRENEQYF.

This chain uses TRBV30 with TRBJ1-6; no clear D. CDR1 and CDR2 (germline): GTSNPN, SVGIG (reference sequence). This CDR3 has 16 residues. The V end lost 0 bases, the J end lost 8 bases, and 17 bases lay between the germline ends. As DNA, the CDR3 is TGTGCCTGGAGTGTAGTTAGGGTCCTAAAGGATTCACCCCTCCACTTT. This gives the protein CAWSVVRVLKDSPLHF.